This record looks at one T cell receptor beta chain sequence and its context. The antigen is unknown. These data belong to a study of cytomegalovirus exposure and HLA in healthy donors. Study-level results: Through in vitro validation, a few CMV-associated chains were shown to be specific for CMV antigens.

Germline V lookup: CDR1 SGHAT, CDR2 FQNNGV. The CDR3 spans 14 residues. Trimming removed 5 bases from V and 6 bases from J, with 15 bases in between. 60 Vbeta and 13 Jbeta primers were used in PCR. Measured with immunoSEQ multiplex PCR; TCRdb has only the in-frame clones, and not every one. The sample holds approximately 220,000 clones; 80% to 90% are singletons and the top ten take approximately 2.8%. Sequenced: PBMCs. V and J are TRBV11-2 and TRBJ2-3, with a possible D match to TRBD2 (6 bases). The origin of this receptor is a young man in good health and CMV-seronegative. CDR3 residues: CASSQLTSSDTQYF. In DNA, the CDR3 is TGTGCCAGCAGCCAACTGACTAGTTCCGATACGCAGTATTTT.